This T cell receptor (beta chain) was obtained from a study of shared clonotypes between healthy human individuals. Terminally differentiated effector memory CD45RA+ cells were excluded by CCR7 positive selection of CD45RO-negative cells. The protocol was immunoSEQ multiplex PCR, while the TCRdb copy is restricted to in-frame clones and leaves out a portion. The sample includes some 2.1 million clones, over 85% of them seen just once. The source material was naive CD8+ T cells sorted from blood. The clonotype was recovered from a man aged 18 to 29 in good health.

The CDR3 protein is CASSRGTSGTSTDTQYF. CDR3 bases: TGTGCCAGCAGCCGCGGGACTAGCGGGACTAGCACAGATACGCAGTATTTT. The V gene is TRBV7-2, the J gene TRBJ2-3; 13 bases are shared with TRBD2. The ends lost 5 bases at V and 0 bases at J; junction bases unmatched: 5. Germline loops: CDR1 SGHTA, CDR2 FQGNSA. The CDR3 is 17 amino acids.